The entry below gives a single T cell receptor beta chain sequence along with its context. Its antigen is as yet unknown. The data stem from a study of response to subunit inactivated influenza vaccine. Study-level findings and limits: It was the authors' suggestion that each seasonal influenza vaccination recruits few new T cells.

Germline loops: CDR1 SGHTA, CDR2 FQGNSA. The CDR3 spans 15 residues. After removal of 3 bases from V and 1 base from J, the junction contained 5 bases not matched to a gene. TCRdb reanalysed the RT-PCR reads using MiXCR and keeps one entry per CDR3 protein. The sample records about 300,000 distinct CDR3 sequences, over 20% being singletons. Sequencing used PBMCs from blood, obtained around 22 months after vaccination. The source is a man aged 50 to 69 who received an inactivated influenza vaccine. The rearrangement uses TRBV7-2 and TRBJ1-1; 7 bases agree with TRBD1. The CDR3 loop reads CASSLPGQTNTEAFF. CDR3 nucleotides: TGTGCCAGCAGCTTGCCGGGACAGACGAACACTGAAGCTTTCTTT.